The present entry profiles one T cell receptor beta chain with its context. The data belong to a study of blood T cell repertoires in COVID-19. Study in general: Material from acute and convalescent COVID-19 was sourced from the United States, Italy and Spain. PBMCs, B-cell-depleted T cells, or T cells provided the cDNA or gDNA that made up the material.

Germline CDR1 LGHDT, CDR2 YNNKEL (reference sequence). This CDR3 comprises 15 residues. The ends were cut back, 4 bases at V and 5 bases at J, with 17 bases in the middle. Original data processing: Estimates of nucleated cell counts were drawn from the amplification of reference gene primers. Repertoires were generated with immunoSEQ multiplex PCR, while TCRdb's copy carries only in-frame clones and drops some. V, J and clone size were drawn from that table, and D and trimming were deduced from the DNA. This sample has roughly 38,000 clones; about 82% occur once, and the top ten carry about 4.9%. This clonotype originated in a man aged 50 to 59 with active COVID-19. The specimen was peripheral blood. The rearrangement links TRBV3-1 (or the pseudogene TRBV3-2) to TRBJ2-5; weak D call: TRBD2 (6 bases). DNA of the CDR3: TGTGCCAGCAGCCTGGGACTCAGCGCGGGGGAGACCCAGTACTTC. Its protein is CASSLGLSAGETQYF.